This TCR beta chain was sequenced for a study of T-cell reconstitution after alpha-beta-depleted transplantation in children. The authors prepared the TCRbeta library with unique molecular identifiers. TCRdb used MiXCR to reprocess the PCR reads, holding one entry per CDR3 protein. The table shows 170,000 or so distinct CDR3 sequences, with approximately 7% occurring only once. This clonotype was detected many times. The CDR3 loop spans 15 amino acids. Trimming took off 5 bases at V and 5 bases at J, with 16 bases between the two ends. Germline-derived CDR1 and CDR2 are MNHNS and SASEGT. The rearrangement uses TRBV6-1 and TRBJ1-5, with a tentative D call TRBD1 (5 bases). This material consisted of PBMCs from the stem cell graft donor, taken from the stem cell graft. The sequence came from a human donor who donated a stem cell graft to a child with Wiskott-Aldrich syndrome. The CDR3 region is CASSPPGRVDQPQHF. As DNA, the CDR3 is TGTGCCAGCAGTCCCCCTGGCAGGGTTGATCAGCCCCAGCATTTT.